The 8 T cell receptor beta chains in this list originate from one sample, sequenced in a study of technical replicates of blood from a handful of donors. Generated by immunoSEQ multiplex PCR, the TCRdb table keeps only in-frame clones and is missing some. This repertoire shows 55,000 to 70,000 clones, approximately 84% found once; its top ten account for about 4.8%. The specimen was PBMCs. The receptors here all came from a human donor in good health. Some clones in this sample may be carry-over from other donors' samples.

The gene calls are TRBV11-2 and TRBJ2-5, with 9 nucleotides matching TRBD1. The ends lost 3 bases at V and 3 bases at J; junction bases unmatched: 5. CDR3 length: 15 amino acids. CDR1 and CDR2 (germline): SGHAT, FQNNGV. CDR3 DNA: TGTGCCAGCAGCTTGCCATGGACAGGGGAAGAGACCCAGTACTTC. Translated: CASSLPWTGEETQYF.

The chain couples TRBV30 to TRBJ1-4; TRBD1 agrees at 8 bases. Trimming at V came to 6 bases and at J to 7 bases, leaving 7 bases not matched to a gene. The CDR3 is made up of 13 amino acids. The germline CDR1 and CDR2 sequences are GTSNPN and SVGIG (reference sequence). CDR3 protein: CACPQGAGEKLFF. The CDR3 DNA sequence: TGTGCCTGCCCCCAGGGGGCCGGTGAAAAACTGTTTTTT.

This chain joins TRBV5-1 and TRBJ2-3; maybe TRBD2 (7 bases). Trimming took off 0 bases at V and 6 bases at J, with 23 bases between the two ends. The germline gives CDR1 SGHRS, CDR2 YFSETQ. The CDR3 extends over 18 amino acids. The CDR3 nucleotides read TGCGCCAGCAGCTTGGGATTTGCGGGGGCCCCTAGCCTCGATACGCAGTATTTT. This sequence encodes CASSLGFAGAPSLDTQYF. Based on the CDR3 plus reference TRBV5-1 and TRBJ2-3, the full variable domain is KAGVTQTPRYLIKTRGQQVTLSCSPISGHRSVSWYQQTPGQGLQFLFEYFSETQRNKGNFPGRFSGRQFSNSRSEMNVSTLELGDSALYLCASSLGFAGAPSLDTQYFGPGTRLTVL.

The V and J genes are TRBV19 and TRBJ1-2, with TRBD1 matching 7 bases. V dropped 8 bases and J dropped 3; count of bases not matched to a gene: 6. Germline lookup yields CDR1 LNHDA and CDR2 SQIVND (reference sequence). The CDR3 length is 13 residues. CDR3 amino acids: CASLRTGDYGYTF. DNA for the CDR3: TGTGCCAGTCTCCGGACAGGAGACTATGGCTACACCTTC. Supplemented by reference TRBV19 and TRBJ1-2, the full variable domain reads DGGITQSPKYLFRKEGQNVTLSCEQNLNHDAMYWYRQDPGQGLRLIYYSQIVNDFQKGDIAEGYSVSREKKESFPLTVTSAQKNPTAFYLCASLRTGDYGYTFGSGTRLTVV.

The V and J genes are TRBV6-5 and TRBJ1-2; no clear D. CDR1 and CDR2 (germline): MNHEY, SVGAGI. This CDR3 is built from 13 residues. Deletions cut 6 bases from V and 6 bases from J, with 14 bases between. The DNA of the CDR3 is TGTGCCAGCAGCTTCACCGGGAACGATGGCTACACCTTC. Translating gives CASSFTGNDGYTF.

This chain connects TRBV12-5 to TRBJ2-5; no definite D call. The CDR3 runs 11 residues. The V end lost 4 bases, the J end lost 2 bases, and 2 bases lay between the germline ends. Germline lookup yields CDR1 LGHNT and CDR2 FRNRAP. CDR3 DNA sequence: TGTGCTAGTGGTTCTCAAGAGACCCAGTACTTC. Its protein is CASGSQETQYF. Full variable domain (outside the CDR3, taken from reference TRBV12-5 and TRBJ2-5): DARVTQTPRHKVTEMGQEVTMRCQPILGHNTVFWYRQTMMQGLELLAYFRNRAPLDDSGMPKDRFSAEMPDATLATLKIQPSEPRDSAVYFCASGSQETQYFGPGTRLLVL.

The chain is built from TRBV6-5 and TRBJ1-5, with 7 bases lining up with TRBD1. J gave up 4 bases and V 6 bases, and 9 bases lay outside the gene matches. Germline V gives CDR1 MNHEY, CDR2 SVGAGI. This CDR3 region has 15 residues. The CDR3 sequence: CASSPRDRQNQPQHF. CDR3 nucleotides: TGTGCCAGCAGCCCCCGGGACAGACAAAATCAGCCCCAGCATTTT.

This clone was seen a single time. The chain carries TRBV9 and TRBJ2-3; D gene unclear. V shed 0 bases and J shed 6 bases, with 5 bases lying between them. Germline loops: CDR1 SGDLS, CDR2 YYNGEE. The CDR3 loop spans 12 amino acids. CDR3 DNA: TGTGCCAGCAGCGTAGGTGAGGATACGCAGTATTTT. Amino acids: CASSVGEDTQYF. The variable domain in full, with the rest retrieved from reference TRBV9 and TRBJ2-3, is DSGVTQTPKHLITATGQRVTLRCSPRSGDLSVYWYQQSLDQGLQFLIQYYNGEERAKGNILERFSAQQFPDLHSELNLSSLELGDSALYFCASSVGEDTQYFGPGTRLTVL.